Listed here are 26 T cell receptor beta chains from one sample, sequenced in a study of T cells in women clearing cervical HPV infection. Sequenced by immunoSEQ multiplex PCR; TCRdb stores in-frame clones only, minus some. The sample has 30,000 to 40,000 clones; the top ten hold about 7.7%. Sequenced input: blood buffy coat. These receptors were collected from a woman between 18 and 69 years old with a cervical HPV16 infection that either progressed to CIN3+ or cleared (not recorded which).

A word on this clone: The read gets to within 3 residues of the CDR3 end, and the germline J gene fills in the rest. The rearrangement uses TRBV20-1 and TRBJ1-2; TRBD1 agrees at 9 bases. CDR1 and CDR2 from the germline V gene are DFQATT and SNEGSKA (reference sequence). The CDR3 contains 19 residues. J gave up 0 bases and V 1 base, and 15 bases lay outside the gene matches. CDR3 sequence: CSARAPSGSGTGSNYGYTF. The sequenced CDR3 bases are TGCAGTGCTAGAGCGCCCAGCGGCTCCGGGACAGGGTCTAACTATGGC.

Concerning this clone itself: The read stops 3 residues short of the end of the CDR3; the missing end is completed from the germline J gene. The chain recombines TRBV5-1 with TRBJ2-2; 12 bases are a match to TRBD2. Germline-derived CDR1 and CDR2 are SGHRS and YFSETQ. This CDR3 has 16 residues. V gave up 4 bases and J gave up 3 bases; unmatched junction bases: 4. Incomplete CDR3 DNA: TGCGCCAGCAGCCCCCGGACTAGCGGGGACACCGGGGAG. Protein product: CASSPRTSGDTGE. The entire CDR3 protein is CASSPRTSGDTGELFF. The full variable domain, in which reference TRBV5-1 and TRBJ2-2 provide the parts outside the CDR3, is KAGVTQTPRYLIKTRGQQVTLSCSPISGHRSVSWYQQTPGQGLQFLFEYFSETQRNKGNFPGRFSGRQFSNSRSEMNVSTLELGDSALYLCASSPRTSGDTGELFFGEGSRLTVL.

In the case of this clone: From the germline J gene comes the end of the CDR3, since the read stops 3 residues before it. V gene TRBV6-1 combines with J gene TRBJ2-4, with D unresolved. This CDR3 contains 15 residues. The V gene lost 0 bases and the J gene lost 0 bases, with 6 bases spanning the gap. Germline CDR1 reads MNHNS; CDR2 reads SASEGT. CDR3 loop: CASSEALGAKNIQYF. The covered CDR3 bases are TGTGCCAGCAGTGAAGCCCTCGGAGCCAAAAACATT.

Points on this clone: The CDR3 extends 3 residues past the end of the read, so its final part is completed from the germline J gene. The V and J genes are TRBV2 and TRBJ2-1; 8 bases align to TRBD1. The length of the CDR3 is 14 residues. The germline V gene has CDR1 SNHLY and CDR2 FYNNEI. Germline trimming cut 7 bases from V and 2 bases from J; bases unmatched to any gene: 4. CDR3 loop: CASNEDRAYNEQFF. The sequenced CDR3 bases are TGTGCCAGCAACGAGGACAGGGCCTACAATGAG. Drawing the rest from reference TRBV2 and TRBJ2-1, the complete variable domain is EPEVTQTPSHQVTQMGQEVILRCVPISNHLYFYWYRQILGQKVEFLVSFYNNEISEKSEIFDDQFSVERPDGSNFTLKIRSTKLEDSAMYFCASNEDRAYNEQFFGPGTRLTVL.

Concerning this clone itself: The read ends 3 residues before the CDR3 terminus; that terminus is restored from the germline J gene. V gene TRBV11-2 combines with J gene TRBJ1-2, with D tentatively TRBD1 (6 bases). The length of the CDR3 is 13 residues. The V gene's germline CDR1 is SGHAT and CDR2 FQNNGV. Trimming removed 5 bases at V and 4 bases at J, with 11 bases between. The part of the CDR3 DNA that was read is TGTGCCAGCAGCCCCGGACAGTCCTATGGC. Translation: CASSPGQSYG. The CDR3 as a whole reads CASSPGQSYGYTF.

Turning to this clone: One end of the junction is discordant with germline, which a read error may explain. Coverage ceases 3 residues before the CDR3 finishes, and the germline J gene fills in the end. V gene TRBV7-7 combines with J gene TRBJ1-2; a possible D gene is TRBD1 (5 bases). This CDR3 is built from 14 residues. Germline V gives CDR1 SSHAT, CDR2 FNYEAQ (reference sequence). CDR3 sequence reads: CASSPAGLKNDYTF. CDR3 DNA, as far as it was read: TGTGCTAGCAGCCCTGCGGGGCTCAAGAATGAC.

As to this clone: The CDR3 goes on 3 residues after the read ends, and that part is filled in from the germline J gene. The chain is built from TRBV7-9 and TRBJ1-2; possible D gene TRBD1, 5 bases. There are 14 residues in the CDR3. CDR1 and CDR2 from the germline V gene are SEHNR and FQNEAQ (reference sequence). The CDR3 loop is CASSTPQGVNDYTF. The DNA read from the CDR3 is TGTGCCAGCAGCACCCCCCAAGGGGTTAATGAC.

A word on this clone: The CDR3 extends 3 residues past the end of the read, so its final part is completed from the germline J gene. The chain links TRBV7-8 to TRBJ2-7; weak D call: TRBD1 (6 bases). V was trimmed by 1 base and J by 3 bases, leaving 16 bases between them. Germline assignment: CDR1 SGHVS and CDR2 FQNEAQ. The CDR3 sequence is 16 residues long. The CDR3: CASSLGIGQGNYEQYF. The part of the CDR3 DNA that was read is TGTGCCAGCAGCTTAGGGATTGGTCAGGGGAACTACGAG.

Turning to this clone: The read ends 3 residues early relative to the CDR3; the germline J gene fills the gap. The chain uses TRBV5-1 and TRBJ2-5; no definite D call. This CDR3 region has 14 residues. Germline assignment: CDR1 SGHRS and CDR2 YFSETQ. Between the trimmed V and J ends, which lost 4 bases and 1 base, there was a span of 11 bases. The CDR3 spells CASSLPAGQETQYF. CDR3 DNA, as far as it was read: TGCGCCAGCAGCCTACCCGCAGGCCAAGAGACC.

Notes on this clone: The read ends 3 residues shy of where the CDR3 ends; the end is completed using the germline J gene. This chain connects TRBV7-2 to TRBJ2-3; TRBD1 might be the D (5 bases). Germline values: CDR1 SGHTA, CDR2 FQGNSA. CDR3 length: 15 amino acids. The V gene lost 2 bases and the J gene lost 4 bases, with 13 bases spanning the gap. The CDR3 loop reads CASSLLAIRADTQYF. Partial CDR3 DNA: TGTGCCAGCAGCTTATTAGCAATCAGGGCAGATACG. Looking up the rest from reference TRBV7-2 and TRBJ2-3 gives the full variable domain: GAGVSQSPSNKVTEKGKDVELRCDPISGHTALYWYRQSLGQGLEFLIYFQGNSAPDKSGLPSDRFSAERTGGSVSTLTIQRTQQEDSAVYLCASSLLAIRADTQYFGPGTRLTVL.

Note on this clone: Sequencing ends 3 residues short of the CDR3 end; the germline J gene provides the rest. The chain uses TRBV29-1 and TRBJ2-5; 9 positions agree with TRBD1. With 4 bases clipped from V and 5 bases from J, the junction kept 5 bases outside the gene matches. Germline-derived CDR1 and CDR2 are SQVTM and ANQGSEA. The CDR3 spans 13 residues. The CDR3 loop reads CSVGTGVVETQYF. The sequenced part of the CDR3 DNA is TGCAGCGTTGGGACAGGGGTCGTTGAGACC.

CDR3 amino acids: CASSQDRGGDRGYEQYF. The sequenced CDR3 bases are TGCGCCAGCAGCCAAGATCGGGGCGGGGACAGGGGCTACGAG. The chain has TRBV4-1 and TRBJ2-7; 10 bases map to TRBD1. The CDR3 end falls 3 residues outside the read, so it is completed with the germline J gene. The CDR3 runs to 17 residues. Looked up from germline, CDR1 is MGHRA and CDR2 is YSYEKL. V trimming: 0 bases; J trimming: 3 bases; junction bases outside the gene matches: 8.

Remarks on this clone: The read gets to within 3 residues of the CDR3 end, and the germline J gene fills in the rest. J is TRBJ2-7 and V is TRBV5-5, with 7 bases fitting TRBD1. The J segment lost 6 bases and the V segment lost 6 bases, leaving 12 bases of the junction unmatched. The CDR3 is 14 amino acids. Germline CDR1 reads SGHKS; CDR2 reads YYEKEE (reference sequence). CDR3 sequence reads: CASTPTGKTSEQYF. CDR3 DNA (partial): TGTGCCAGCACCCCGACAGGGAAAACTAGCGAG. Full variable domain (remainder filled in from reference TRBV5-5 and TRBJ2-7): DAGVTQSPTHLIKTRGQQVTLRCSPISGHKSVSWYQQVLGQGPQFIFQYYEKEERGRGNFPDRFSARQFPNYSSELNVNALLLGDSALYLCASTPTGKTSEQYFGPGTRLTVT.

About this clone: The read stops 3 residues short of the end of the CDR3; the missing end is completed from the germline J gene. The gene calls are TRBV19 and TRBJ2-3, with TRBD2 matching 12 bases. This CDR3 has 15 residues. The V gene's germline CDR1 is LNHDA and CDR2 SQIVND (reference sequence). Incomplete CDR3 DNA: TGTGCCAGTAGTTGGCTAGCGGGGGGGGGAGAGACG. Translated: CASSWLAGGGET. The whole CDR3 protein is CASSWLAGGGETQYF.

Turning to this clone: Read data end 3 residues before the CDR3 end; the end is taken from the germline J gene. V usage is TRBV7-2 and J usage is TRBJ1-1, with D uncertain. The V gene lost 5 bases and the J gene lost 0 bases, with 10 bases spanning the gap. CDR3 size: 14 residues. Germline V gene data show CDR1 as SGHTA and CDR2 as FQGNSA. The CDR3 DNA, read in part, is TGTGCCAGCAGCCCCACCCGGGTGAACACTGAA. This encodes CASSPTRVNTE. The whole CDR3 reads CASSPTRVNTEAFF.

A remark on this clone: The read comes to an end 3 residues before the CDR3 does, leaving the germline J gene to fill in the end. The chain employs TRBV6-2 or TRBV6-3 and TRBJ2-1; D is undetermined. The CDR3 length is 14 residues. Germline CDR1 and CDR2: MNHEY and SVGEGT. Deletions cut 1 base from V and 6 bases from J, with 10 bases between. CDR3 DNA (partial): TGTGCCAGCAGTTACTTACTCGTCTTCAATGAG. The encoded protein is CASSYLLVFNE. The whole CDR3 reads CASSYLLVFNEQFF.

Of note for this clone: Coverage ceases 3 residues before the CDR3 finishes, and the germline J gene fills in the end. The rearrangement uses TRBV19 and TRBJ1-1, with 10 bases fitting TRBD1. CDR3 size: 13 residues. Per germline, CDR1 LNHDA and CDR2 SQIVND (reference sequence). Here the CDR3 reads CASRQGAKNIAFF. The covered CDR3 bases are TGTGCCAGCAGACAGGGGGCCAAAAACATT.

As to this clone: The observed sequence ends 3 residues before the CDR3 terminus, with the missing tail filled in from the germline J gene. The V and J genes are TRBV12-5 and TRBJ1-1, with 8 bases identical to TRBD1. Per the germline V gene, CDR1 is LGHNT and CDR2 is FRNRAP. Trimming removed 0 bases from V and 2 bases from J; junction bases left unmatched: 5. The CDR3 extends over 16 amino acids. The DNA read from the CDR3 is TGTGCTAGTGGTTTGGTACTAACAGGGGGAAACACTGAA. This encodes CASGLVLTGGNTE. The full CDR3 reads CASGLVLTGGNTEAFF.

A note on this clone: The read gets to within 3 residues of the CDR3 end, and the germline J gene fills in the rest. This chain uses TRBV7-8 with TRBJ2-5, with 11 bases identical to TRBD2. The CDR3 spans 15 residues. V shed 7 bases and J 4 bases; nucleotides not matched to a gene: 8. CDR1 is SGHVS, CDR2 FQNEAQ, per germline. CDR3 protein: CASTATSGVTETQYF. Partial CDR3 DNA: TGTGCCAGCACCGCGACTAGCGGGGTGACAGAGACC. The whole variable domain, remainder taken from reference TRBV7-8 and TRBJ2-5, is GAGVSQSPRYKVAKRGQDVALRCDPISGHVSLFWYQQALGQGPEFLTYFQNEAQLDKSGLPSDRFFAERPEGSVSTLKIQRTQQEDSAVYLCASTATSGVTETQYFGPGTRLLVL.

About this clone itself: The DNA ends 3 residues before the CDR3 does, and the rest of the CDR3 is filled in from the germline J gene. The chain employs TRBV12-3 or TRBV12-4 and TRBJ2-5; 8 bases align to TRBD2. The CDR3 covers 16 residues. V lost 3 bases to trimming and J lost 5 bases; unmatched junction nucleotides: 11. CDR3 sequence: CASSLTPAAGVETQYF. CDR3 DNA, as far as it was read: TGTGCCAGCAGTTTGACCCCCGCAGCGGGGGTTGAGACC.

CDR3 loop: CASSIGGYANEKLFF. The CDR3 DNA, read in part, is TGTGCCAGTAGTATAGGCGGTTATGCTAATGAAAAA. This chain joins TRBV19 and TRBJ1-4, with no clear D. The read ends 3 residues shy of where the CDR3 ends; the end is completed using the germline J gene. V was pared by 1 base and J by 3 bases, with 9 bases between. The CDR3 spans 15 residues. Per the germline V gene, CDR1 is LNHDA and CDR2 is SQIVND (reference sequence).

This CDR3 reads CASSRIAVSTDTYTF. The sequenced part of the CDR3 DNA is TGTGCCAGCAGTCGGATAGCGGTTAGCACAGATACC. The V call is TRBV5-6, the J call TRBJ1-2; D gene uncertain. The read comes to an end 3 residues before the CDR3 does, leaving the germline J gene to fill in the end. This CDR3 region has 15 residues. Germline lookup yields CDR1 SGHDT and CDR2 YYEEEE.

With respect to this clone: From the germline J gene comes the end of the CDR3, since the read stops 3 residues before it. The gene calls are TRBV19 and TRBJ2-3, with TRBD2 matching over 9 bases. CDR1 is LNHDA and CDR2 is SQIVND in the germline V gene (reference sequence). The CDR3 spans 15 residues. J lost 4 bases, V lost 6 bases, and 8 bases had no gene match. CDR3 DNA, as far as it was read: TGTGCCAGTAGAGTAAGCGGGGGGATCGCAGATACG. Its translation is CASRVSGGIADT. The whole CDR3 reads CASRVSGGIADTQYF.

With regard to this clone: The read ends 3 residues early relative to the CDR3; the germline J gene fills the gap. The V gene is TRBV18, the J gene TRBJ1-1; 7 nucleotides line up with TRBD1. This CDR3 is built from 14 residues. Germline CDR1 KGHSH, CDR2 LQKENI. The V and J ends lost 4 bases and 1 base, in that order; junction bases with no gene match: 3. CDR3 region: CASSQYRGNTEAFF. The part of the CDR3 DNA that was read is TGTGCCAGCTCACAGTACAGGGGGAACACTGAA.

A remark on this clone: Read sequence stops 3 residues before the CDR3 end, and the germline J gene provides the missing end. The chain employs TRBV19 and TRBJ1-1; D gene ambiguous. The V and J ends lost 7 bases and 0 bases respectively, with 15 bases between them. The germline gives CDR1 LNHDA, CDR2 SQIVND (reference sequence). This CDR3 has 15 residues. The sequenced CDR3 bases are TGTGCCAGTACCTCCGGGTGGGTACTGAACACTGAA. Protein product: CASTSGWVLNTE. The whole CDR3 sequence reads CASTSGWVLNTEAFF.

About this clone: The read terminates 3 residues before the CDR3 end, so the remaining end is supplied by the germline J gene. The chain joins TRBV18 to TRBJ1-2; 8 bases agree with TRBD1. CDR3 length: 14 amino acids. CDR1 is KGHSH, CDR2 LQKENI, per germline. CDR3 DNA (partial): TGTGCCAGCTCACCCGTGACAGGGGAGGACGAC. Its translation: CASSPVTGEDD. The whole CDR3 sequence reads CASSPVTGEDDYTF. Full variable domain (remainder filled in from reference TRBV18 and TRBJ1-2): NAGVMQNPRHLVRRRGQEARLRCSPMKGHSHVYWYRQLPEEGLKFMVYLQKENIIDESGMPKERFSAEFPKEGPSILRIQQVVRGDSAAYFCASSPVTGEDDYTFGSGTRLTVV.